Shown below are 13 T cell receptor beta chains from a single sample sequenced in a study of blood T cell repertoires in COVID-19. Profiled with immunoSEQ multiplex PCR; TCRdb holds only in-frame clones, not every one. There are 200,000 to 250,000 clones in the sample; about 85% occur only once, and around 6.8% lies in the top ten. Input material: peripheral blood. The receptors shown here come from a woman in her sixties or seventies with active or convalescent COVID-19.

The genes are TRBV7-9 and TRBJ2-3; D uncertain. The V end lost 3 bases, the J end lost 4 bases, and 8 bases lay between the germline ends. In germline, CDR1 is SEHNR, CDR2 FQNEAQ (reference sequence). CDR3 size: 13 residues. CDR3: CASSFLRADTQYF. Here the CDR3 DNA reads TGTGCCAGCAGCTTCCTCCGGGCAGATACGCAGTATTTT.

V gene TRBV11-3 combines with J gene TRBJ2-2; D might be TRBD1 (5 bases). This CDR3 contains 18 residues. Germline V gives CDR1 SGHNT, CDR2 YENEEA. V dropped 5 bases and J dropped 5 bases, with 24 bases sitting between them. The CDR3: CASSPGSGRGVGTGELFF. The CDR3 DNA reads as TGTGCCAGCAGCCCCGGGTCCGGAAGGGGCGTTGGAACCGGGGAGCTGTTTTTT.

A single count supports this clone. The genes are TRBV11-3 and TRBJ1-1, with D unresolved. The CDR3 length is 14 residues. The germline CDR1 and CDR2 sequences are SGHNT and YENEEA. Trimming pared 2 bases from V and 1 base from J, leaving 8 bases between. The CDR3 coding sequence is TGTGCCAGCAGCTTATCCGGGAGGAACACTGAAGCTTTCTTT. As protein: CASSLSGRNTEAFF.

This chain links TRBV3-1 (or the pseudogene TRBV3-2) with TRBJ2-7, with 8 bases identical to TRBD2. Germline CDR1 LGHDT, CDR2 YNNKEL (reference sequence). J gave up 2 bases and V 3 bases, and 6 bases lay outside the gene matches. The CDR3 runs 15 residues. The CDR3 DNA is TGTGCCAGCAGCCAGGGACGGGAGGGGGCCTACGAGCAGTACTTC. This sequence encodes CASSQGREGAYEQYF.

The chain combines TRBV28 with TRBJ1-1; a weak D match, TRBD1 (6 bases). This CDR3 comprises 15 residues. V dropped 6 bases and J dropped 0 bases, with 14 bases sitting between them. Germline V lookup: CDR1 MDHEN, CDR2 SYDVKM. The CDR3 nucleotides read TGTGCCAGCAGACGGACGGGACAACTGAACACTGAAGCTTTCTTT. Translation gives CASRRTGQLNTEAFF.

The V gene is TRBV4-1, the J gene TRBJ2-1; 11 positions agree with TRBD2. After removal of 0 bases from V and 7 bases from J, the junction contained 11 bases not matched to a gene. The germline CDR1 and CDR2 sequences are MGHRA and YSYEKL. This CDR3 comprises 18 residues. The CDR3 sequence: CASSQERATSGVRNEQFF. In DNA form, the CDR3 reads TGCGCCAGCAGCCAAGAGAGGGCGACTAGCGGGGTCAGGAATGAGCAGTTCTTC.

This chain connects TRBV12-3 or TRBV12-4 to TRBJ2-5; 10 bases fit TRBD2. V lost 5 bases to trimming and J lost 4 bases; unmatched junction nucleotides: 1. The length of the CDR3 is 13 residues. CDR3 DNA sequence: TGTGCCAGCAGTCCTAGCGGGAGAGAGACCCAGTACTTC. Its translation: CASSPSGRETQYF.

This clone has only one observation. V gene TRBV19 combines with J gene TRBJ1-5; D unresolved. This CDR3 is built from 13 residues. V was shortened by 1 base and J by 5 bases, with 6 bases between the two germline ends. CDR1 is LNHDA and CDR2 is SQIVND in the germline V gene (reference sequence). This CDR3 is CASSIGRDQPQHF. CDR3 bases: TGTGCCAGTAGTATAGGGCGGGATCAGCCCCAGCATTTT.

The chain recombines TRBV13 with TRBJ1-1; weak D call: TRBD1 (6 bases). The CDR3 covers 16 residues. Germline V lookup: CDR1 PRHDT, CDR2 FYEKMQ (reference sequence). V was cut by 1 base and J by 6 bases, with 18 bases left in between. CDR3 residues: CASSLAGTLTGSEAFF. The CDR3 DNA reads TGTGCCAGCAGCTTAGCTGGGACGTTGACAGGCTCTGAAGCTTTCTTT.

This chain joins TRBV29-1 and TRBJ2-3; D is ambiguous. The CDR3 extends over 12 amino acids. The V end lost 5 bases, the J end lost 5 bases, and 11 bases lay between the germline ends. CDR1 is SQVTM and CDR2 is ANQGSEA in the germline V gene. CDR3 in amino acids: CSVRISGDTQYF. As DNA, the CDR3 is TGCAGCGTTCGCATCTCGGGAGATACGCAGTATTTT.

The chain employs TRBV6-5 and TRBJ1-2; 9 bases match TRBD1. The V and J ends lost 5 bases and 4 bases, in that order; junction bases with no gene match: 5. The germline V gene encodes CDR1 MNHEY and CDR2 SVGAGI. This CDR3 is 14 amino acids long. The CDR3 loop reads CASSTDRGGYGYTF. The CDR3 DNA follows: TGTGCCAGCAGTACGGACAGGGGCGGCTATGGCTACACCTTC.

The V gene is TRBV6-6, the J gene TRBJ2-1; 7 nucleotides agree with TRBD2. The CDR3 loop spans 14 amino acids. CDR1 is MNHNY, CDR2 SVGAGI, per germline (reference sequence). The V gene end was trimmed by 5 bases and the J gene end by 11 bases; junction bases not matched to a gene: 12. The CDR3 bases are TGTGCCAGCAGTACTGGGAGGGCCACAGTAAAGCAGTTCTTC. Residues: CASSTGRATVKQFF.

V usage is TRBV6-6 and J usage is TRBJ1-1; TRBD1 agrees at 10 bases. The CDR3 runs to 17 residues. Germline trimming cut 5 bases from V and 0 bases from J; bases unmatched to any gene: 9. Germline loops: CDR1 MNHNY, CDR2 SVGAGI (reference sequence). The CDR3 nucleotides read TGTGCCAGCAGTCCAGACAGGGGGCGGGCGGTGAACACTGAAGCTTTCTTT. Its protein is CASSPDRGRAVNTEAFF.